Listed below are T cell receptor beta chains from one sample, sequenced in a study of blood T cell repertoires in COVID-19. Data came from immunoSEQ multiplex PCR; TCRdb stores just in-frame clones and leaves some out. The sample yields more than 300,000 clones, more than 75% seen once. Sequenced: PBMCs or T cells enriched from blood (not recorded which). The receptors were sampled from a young woman who had recovered from COVID-19. Each CDR3 is given with its conserved first and last residue. D genes are given only for firm matches. Clone size, where shown, is once, few, many, or a class for clones that have expanded.

- | TRBJ1-6 | TRBD1 | TRBV5-6 | CASSLRGPVSPLHF | TGTGCCAGCAGCTTGAGGGGGCCCGTCTCACCCCTCCACTTT
once | TRBJ2-1 | - | TRBV7-2 | CASSLMALGGPYNEQFF | TGTGCCAGCAGCTTAATGGCCCTCGGGGGGCCCTACAATGAGCAGTTCTTC
- | TRBJ1-3 | - | TRBV18 | CASSPPVPKSSGNTIYF | TGTGCCAGCTCACCACCGGTTCCAAAGAGCTCTGGAAACACCATATATTTT
- | TRBJ1-2 | - | TRBV12-3/TRBV12-4 | CASRSTGFGYTF | TGTGCCAGCAGATCCACAGGGTTTGGCTACACCTTC
- | TRBJ2-5 | - | TRBV6-6 | CASSTTDEETQYF | TGTGCCAGCAGCACAACAGATGAAGAGACCCAGTACTTC
- | TRBJ2-7 | TRBD1 | TRBV3-1/TRBV3-2 | CASSQEGGTGAYEQYF | TGTGCCAGCAGCCAAGAGGGAGGGACAGGGGCCTACGAGCAGTACTTC
few | TRBJ1-3 | - | TRBV5-1 | CASSPGDVGNTIYF | TGCGCCAGCAGCCCAGGGGACGTCGGAAACACCATATATTTT
- | TRBJ1-2 | - | TRBV28 | CASSFLAGKYGYTF | TGTGCCAGCAGTTTTCTGGCAGGGAAGTATGGCTACACCTTC
- | TRBJ1-1 | - | TRBV5-1 | CASNPPENTEAFF | TGCGCCAGCAACCCTCCAGAGAACACTGAAGCTTTCTTT
- | TRBJ2-2 | - | TRBV7-2 | CASSLDQAGLYTGELFF | TGTGCCAGCAGCTTAGATCAGGCCGGACTTTACACCGGGGAGCTGTTTTTT
- | TRBJ1-5 | - | TRBV19 | CASSIGGYQPQHF | TGTGCCAGTAGTATCGGGGGGTACCAGCCCCAGCATTTT
- | TRBJ1-2 | TRBD1 | TRBV6-5 | CASGWTGGDYGYTF | TGTGCCAGCGGCTGGACAGGGGGAGACTATGGCTACACCTTC
once | TRBJ1-3 | - | TRBV3-1/TRBV3-2 | CASSRAGFGNTIYF | TGTGCCAGCAGCCGGGCAGGGTTTGGAAACACCATATATTTT
- | TRBJ1-5 | TRBD1 | TRBV28 | CASSFRDRGNQPQHF | TGTGCCAGCAGTTTCCGGGACAGGGGTAATCAGCCCCAGCATTTT
- | TRBJ1-1 | - | TRBV30 | CAWLFPGDTEAFF | TGTGCCTGGCTATTCCCAGGGGACACTGAAGCTTTCTTT
- | TRBJ1-2 | - | TRBV7-9 | CASTTGLIGYTF | TGTGCCAGCACTACAGGATTGATCGGCTACACCTTC
- | TRBJ2-6 | TRBD1 | TRBV7-9 | CASSTGQGVFSGANVLTF | TGTGCCAGCAGCACCGGACAGGGGGTTTTCTCTGGGGCCAACGTCCTGACTTTC
- | TRBJ1-5 | TRBD1 | TRBV5-1 | CASSLAGTGVNQPQHF | TGCGCCAGCAGCTTGGCAGGGACAGGGGTAAATCAGCCCCAGCATTTT
- | TRBJ1-6 | TRBD1 | TRBV27 | CASSLSALTGAYNSPLHF | TGTGCCAGCAGTTTATCGGCCCTGACAGGGGCGTATAATTCACCCCTCCACTTT
- | TRBJ2-2 | - | TRBV6-1 | CASSESGPTGELFF | TGTGCCAGCAGTGAAAGCGGTCCCACCGGGGAGCTGTTTTTT
- | TRBJ1-2 | TRBD1 | TRBV7-9 | CASSFLGTANYGYTF | TGTGCCAGCAGCTTTTTGGGGACAGCAAACTATGGCTACACCTTC
- | TRBJ1-2 | TRBD1 | TRBV5-1 | CATAGGPGVGYTF | TGCGCCACCGCAGGGGGGCCGGGGGTTGGCTACACCTTC
- | TRBJ1-2 | - | TRBV19 | CASSIGTELYGYTF | TGTGCCAGTAGTATAGGGACAGAGCTCTATGGCTACACCTTC
- | TRBJ2-2 | TRBD1 | TRBV7-9 | CASSSYRGLTGELFF | TGTGCCAGCAGCTCCTACAGGGGGCTCACCGGGGAGCTGTTTTTT
- | TRBJ2-7 | TRBD2 | TRBV3-1/TRBV3-2 | CASTHRGGDVEQYF | TGTGCCAGCACTCACCGCGGGGGGGATGTCGAGCAGTACTTC
- | TRBJ2-5 | TRBD1 | TRBV18 | CASSPPWTGQEEAQYF | TGTGCCAGCTCACCACCGTGGACAGGACAAGAAGAGGCCCAGTACTTC
- | TRBJ2-5 | TRBD2 | TRBV14 | CASSQASSGTSGGPKETQYF | TGTGCCAGCAGCCAAGCTTCCTCCGGGACTAGCGGGGGCCCTAAAGAGACCCAGTACTTC
- | TRBJ2-2 | - | TRBV10-3 | CAISPRGELFF | TGTGCCATCAGTCCCCGGGGGGAGCTGTTTTTT
- | TRBJ1-5 | - | TRBV2 | CASSEATTGYSNQPQHF | TGTGCCAGCAGTGAAGCAACGACAGGCTATAGCAATCAGCCCCAGCATTTT
- | TRBJ2-3 | TRBD2 | TRBV2 | CASGRAGYTDTQYF | TGTGCCAGCGGTCGAGCGGGGTACACAGATACGCAGTATTTT
- | TRBJ2-5 | - | TRBV6-2/TRBV6-3 | CASSYSASRGPQYF | TGTGCCAGCAGTTACTCGGCTAGCAGAGGGCCCCAGTACTTC
- | TRBJ1-6 | TRBD1 | TRBV2 | CASSEFRLGGGSYNSPLHF | TGTGCCAGCAGTGAATTCCGTTTAGGGGGCGGCTCCTATAATTCACCCCTCCACTTT
- | TRBJ2-3 | - | TRBV25-1 | CASSEKTYSTDTQYF | TGTGCCAGCAGTGAAAAGACATATAGCACAGATACGCAGTATTTT
- | TRBJ2-1 | - | TRBV9 | CASSVLMSGVSSHEQFF | TGTGCCAGCAGCGTTCTAATGTCAGGGGTTTCTTCCCATGAGCAGTTCTTC
- | TRBJ2-7 | - | TRBV3-1/TRBV3-2 | CASSQRGSTYEQYF | TGTGCCAGCAGCCAAAGGGGCAGTACCTACGAGCAGTACTTC
- | TRBJ2-3 | - | TRBV29-1 | CSVQALTDTQYF | TGCAGCGTCCAAGCACTCACAGATACGCAGTATTTT
- | TRBJ2-4 | TRBD1 | TRBV19 | CASSKPTGGNIQYF | TGTGCCAGTAGTAAACCGACAGGGGGAAACATTCAGTACTTC
- | TRBJ2-2 | TRBD1 | TRBV24-1 | CATSAPGGNTGELFF | TGTGCCACCAGTGCACCAGGGGGGAACACCGGGGAGCTGTTTTTT
- | TRBJ1-5 | TRBD1 | TRBV28 | CASSLFTGVPNQPQHF | TGTGCCAGCAGTTTATTTACAGGGGTACCGAATCAGCCCCAGCATTTT